This T cell receptor beta chain was identified in a study of early T cells in non-severe SARS-CoV-2 infection. Study background: Unsorted whole blood bulk RNA was sequenced, with unpaired chains.

Whole-study findings and limits: VDJdb matching favored anti-spike CD8 responses, missing private and CD4 specificities.

The CDR3 sequence is 14 residues long. Germline V gene lookup returns CDR1 ENHRY and CDR2 SYGVKD. V was cut by 1 base and J by 2 bases, with 6 bases left in between. This clonotype was counted at least ten times. Its matching antigen is unknown. Tagging with unique molecular identifiers was applied to individual cDNA molecules. TCRdb processed the 5' RACE reads anew with MiXCR; each CDR3 protein has one entry. Found here are 56,000 or so distinct CDR3 sequences, more than 9% of them singletons; the top ten hold around 6.3%. The rearrangement links TRBV10-3 to TRBJ1-3; the D is unclear. The material sequenced was whole blood. The clonotype was recovered from an adult who was a healthcare worker with PCR-confirmed SARS-CoV-2 infection or an uninfected control (not recorded which). The CDR3 DNA sequence: TGTGCCATCAGTGAGTTTGGGGCTGGAAACACCATATATTTT. Its translation is CAISEFGAGNTIYF.